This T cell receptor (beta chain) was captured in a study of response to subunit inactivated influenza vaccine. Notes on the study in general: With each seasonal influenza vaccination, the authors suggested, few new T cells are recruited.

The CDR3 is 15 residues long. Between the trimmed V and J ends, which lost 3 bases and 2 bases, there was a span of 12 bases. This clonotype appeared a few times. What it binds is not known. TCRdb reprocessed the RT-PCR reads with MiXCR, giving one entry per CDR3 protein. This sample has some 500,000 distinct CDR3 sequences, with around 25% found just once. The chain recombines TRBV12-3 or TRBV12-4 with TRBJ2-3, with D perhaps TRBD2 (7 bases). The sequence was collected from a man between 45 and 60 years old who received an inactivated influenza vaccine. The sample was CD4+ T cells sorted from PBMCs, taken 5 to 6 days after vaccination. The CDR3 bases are TGTGCCAGCAGTTTGAGGCGGGGGCCCACAGATACGCAGTATTTT. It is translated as CASSLRRGPTDTQYF.